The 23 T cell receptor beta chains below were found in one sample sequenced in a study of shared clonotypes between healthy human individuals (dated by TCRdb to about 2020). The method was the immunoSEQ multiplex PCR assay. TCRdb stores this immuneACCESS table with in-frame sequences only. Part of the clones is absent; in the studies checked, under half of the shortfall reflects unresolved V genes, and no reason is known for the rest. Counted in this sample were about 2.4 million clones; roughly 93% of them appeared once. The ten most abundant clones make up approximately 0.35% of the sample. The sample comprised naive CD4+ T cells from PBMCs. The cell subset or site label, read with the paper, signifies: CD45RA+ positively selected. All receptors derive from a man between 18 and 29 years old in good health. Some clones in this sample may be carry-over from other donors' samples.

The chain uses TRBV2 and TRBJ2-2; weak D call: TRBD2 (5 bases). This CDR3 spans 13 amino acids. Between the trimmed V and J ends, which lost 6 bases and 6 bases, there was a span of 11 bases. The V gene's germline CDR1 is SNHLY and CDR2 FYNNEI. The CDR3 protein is CASRSLGPGELFF. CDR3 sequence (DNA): TGTGCCAGCAGATCACTAGGACCCGGGGAGCTGTTTTTT. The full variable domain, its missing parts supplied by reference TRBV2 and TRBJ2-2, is EPEVTQTPSHQVTQMGQEVILRCVPISNHLYFYWYRQILGQKVEFLVSFYNNEISEKSEIFDDQFSVERPDGSNFTLKIRSTKLEDSAMYFCASRSLGPGELFFGEGSRLTVL.

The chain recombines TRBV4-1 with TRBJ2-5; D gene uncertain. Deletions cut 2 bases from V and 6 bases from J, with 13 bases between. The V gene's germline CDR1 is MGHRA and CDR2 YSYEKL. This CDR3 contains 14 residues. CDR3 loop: CASSQPRTAKTQYF. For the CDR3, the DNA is TGCGCCAGCAGCCAACCTAGGACGGCAAAGACCCAGTACTTC.

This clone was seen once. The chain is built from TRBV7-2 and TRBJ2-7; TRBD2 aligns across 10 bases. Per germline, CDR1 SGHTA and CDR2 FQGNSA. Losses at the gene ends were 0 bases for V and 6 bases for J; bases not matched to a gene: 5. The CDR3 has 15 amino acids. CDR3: CASSLAGTSEIEQYF. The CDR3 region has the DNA TGTGCCAGCAGCTTAGCCGGGACTAGCGAGATCGAGCAGTACTTC.

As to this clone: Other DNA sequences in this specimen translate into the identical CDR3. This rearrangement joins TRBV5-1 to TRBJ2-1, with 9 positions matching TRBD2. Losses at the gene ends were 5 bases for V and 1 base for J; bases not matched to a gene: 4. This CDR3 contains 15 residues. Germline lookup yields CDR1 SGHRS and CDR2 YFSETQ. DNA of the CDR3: TGCGCCAGCAGTTCGCTAGCGGGATCCTACAATGAGCAGTTCTTC. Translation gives CASSSLAGSYNEQFF.

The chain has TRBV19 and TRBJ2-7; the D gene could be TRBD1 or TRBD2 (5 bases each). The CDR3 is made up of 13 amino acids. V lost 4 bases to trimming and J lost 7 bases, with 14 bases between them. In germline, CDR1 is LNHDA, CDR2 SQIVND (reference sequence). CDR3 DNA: TGTGCCAGTAGTAGCCGGGGCGAGCTAGAGCAGTACTTC. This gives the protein CASSSRGELEQYF.

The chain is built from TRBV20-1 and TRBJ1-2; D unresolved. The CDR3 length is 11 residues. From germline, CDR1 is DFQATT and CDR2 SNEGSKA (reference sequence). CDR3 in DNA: TGCAGCCCGAGCGGGGACTATGGCTACACCTTC. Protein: CSPSGDYGYTF.

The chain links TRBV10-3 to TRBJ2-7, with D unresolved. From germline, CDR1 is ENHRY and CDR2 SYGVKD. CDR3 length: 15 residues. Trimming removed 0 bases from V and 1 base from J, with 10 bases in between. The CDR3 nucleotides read TGTGCCATCAGTGAGTCGAGTATCAATTCCTACGAGCAGTACTTC. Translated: CAISESSINSYEQYF.

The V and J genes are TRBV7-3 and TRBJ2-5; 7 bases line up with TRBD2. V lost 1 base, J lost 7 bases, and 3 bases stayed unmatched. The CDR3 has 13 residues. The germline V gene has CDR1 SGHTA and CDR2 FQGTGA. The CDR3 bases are TGTGCCAGCAGCTTAATAGCGGGCGGGACCCAGTACTTC. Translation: CASSLIAGGTQYF.

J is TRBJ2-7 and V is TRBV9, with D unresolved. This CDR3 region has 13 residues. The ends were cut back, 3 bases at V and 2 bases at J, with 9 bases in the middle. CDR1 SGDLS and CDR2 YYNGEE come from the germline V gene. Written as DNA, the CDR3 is TGTGCCAGCAGCGCCGAGTTAACCTACGAGCAGTACTTC. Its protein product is CASSAELTYEQYF.

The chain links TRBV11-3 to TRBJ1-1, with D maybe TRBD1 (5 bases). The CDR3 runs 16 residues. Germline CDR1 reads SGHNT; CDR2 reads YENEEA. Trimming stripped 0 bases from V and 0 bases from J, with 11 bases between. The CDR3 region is CASSLEQGGVNTEAFF. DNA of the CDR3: TGTGCCAGCAGCTTAGAGCAGGGAGGGGTGAACACTGAAGCTTTCTTT.

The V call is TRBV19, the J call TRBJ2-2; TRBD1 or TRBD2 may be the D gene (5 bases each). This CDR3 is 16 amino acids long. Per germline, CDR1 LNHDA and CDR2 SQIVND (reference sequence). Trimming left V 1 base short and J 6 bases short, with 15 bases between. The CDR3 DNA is TGTGCCAGTAGTATAGCCCCCCCAGGGAGTCCCGGGGAGCTGTTTTTT. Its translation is CASSIAPPGSPGELFF. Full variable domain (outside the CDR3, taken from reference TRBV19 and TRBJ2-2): DGGITQSPKYLFRKEGQNVTLSCEQNLNHDAMYWYRQDPGQGLRLIYYSQIVNDFQKGDIAEGYSVSREKKESFPLTVTSAQKNPTAFYLCASSIAPPGSPGELFFGEGSRLTVL.

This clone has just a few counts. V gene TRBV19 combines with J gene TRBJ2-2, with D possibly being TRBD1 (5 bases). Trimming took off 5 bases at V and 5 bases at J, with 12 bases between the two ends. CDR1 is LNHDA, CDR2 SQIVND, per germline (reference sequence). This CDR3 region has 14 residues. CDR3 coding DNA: TGTGCCAGTAGTTCCTCCAGGGTGACCGGGGAGCTGTTTTTT. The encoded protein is CASSSSRVTGELFF.

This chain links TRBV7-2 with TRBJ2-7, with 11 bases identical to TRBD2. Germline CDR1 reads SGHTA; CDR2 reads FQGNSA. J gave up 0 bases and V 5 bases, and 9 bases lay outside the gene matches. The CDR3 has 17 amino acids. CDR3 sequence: CASSPRLAGIPSYEQYF. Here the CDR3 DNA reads TGTGCCAGCAGCCCTCGACTAGCGGGGATTCCCTCCTACGAGCAGTACTTC.

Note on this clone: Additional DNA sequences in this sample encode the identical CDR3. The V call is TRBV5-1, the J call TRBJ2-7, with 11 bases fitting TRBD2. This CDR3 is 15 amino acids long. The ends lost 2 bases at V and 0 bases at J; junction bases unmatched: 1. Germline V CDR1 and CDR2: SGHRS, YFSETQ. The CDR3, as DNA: TGCGCCAGCAGCTTCACTAGCGGGAGCTCCTACGAGCAGTACTTC. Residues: CASSFTSGSSYEQYF.

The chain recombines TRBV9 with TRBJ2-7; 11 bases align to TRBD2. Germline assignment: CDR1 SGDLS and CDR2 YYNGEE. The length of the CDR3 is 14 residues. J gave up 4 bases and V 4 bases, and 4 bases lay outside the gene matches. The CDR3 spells CASSPGTSGYEQYF. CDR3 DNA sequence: TGTGCCAGCAGCCCCGGGACTAGCGGTTACGAGCAGTACTTC.

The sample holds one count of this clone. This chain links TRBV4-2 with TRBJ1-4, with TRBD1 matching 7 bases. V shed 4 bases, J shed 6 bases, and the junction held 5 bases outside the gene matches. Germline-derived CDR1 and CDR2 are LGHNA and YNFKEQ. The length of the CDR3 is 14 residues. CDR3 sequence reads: CASSLDRVDEKLFF. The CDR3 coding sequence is TGTGCCAGCAGCCTAGACAGGGTCGATGAAAAACTGTTTTTT.

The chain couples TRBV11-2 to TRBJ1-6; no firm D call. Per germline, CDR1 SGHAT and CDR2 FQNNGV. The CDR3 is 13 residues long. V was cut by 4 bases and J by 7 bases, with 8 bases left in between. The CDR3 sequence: CASSSQGNSPLHF. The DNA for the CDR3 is TGTGCCAGCAGCTCTCAAGGGAATTCACCCCTCCACTTT. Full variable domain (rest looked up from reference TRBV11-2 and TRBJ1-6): EAGVAQSPRYKIIEKRQSVAFWCNPISGHATLYWYQQILGQGPKLLIQFQNNGVVDDSQLPKDRFSAERLKGVDSTLKIQPAKLEDSAVYLCASSSQGNSPLHFGNGTRLTVT.

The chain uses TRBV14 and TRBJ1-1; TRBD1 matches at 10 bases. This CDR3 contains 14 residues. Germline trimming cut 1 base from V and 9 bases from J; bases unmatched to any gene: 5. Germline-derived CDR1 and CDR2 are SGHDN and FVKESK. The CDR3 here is CASSQVGTGAKAFF. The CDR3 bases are TGTGCCAGCAGCCAAGTTGGGACAGGGGCTAAAGCTTTCTTT.

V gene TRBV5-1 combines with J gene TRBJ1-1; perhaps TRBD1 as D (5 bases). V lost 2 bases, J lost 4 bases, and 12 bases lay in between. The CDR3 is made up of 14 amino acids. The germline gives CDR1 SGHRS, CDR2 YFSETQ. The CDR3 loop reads CASSFRRGGTEAFF. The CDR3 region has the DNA TGCGCCAGCAGCTTCCGGAGGGGTGGCACTGAAGCTTTCTTT.

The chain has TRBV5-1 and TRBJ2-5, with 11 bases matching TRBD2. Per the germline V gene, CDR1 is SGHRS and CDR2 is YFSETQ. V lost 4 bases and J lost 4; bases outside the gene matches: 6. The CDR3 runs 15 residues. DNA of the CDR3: TGCGCCAGCAGCCCTAGCGGGGGGCTGACAGAGACCCAGTACTTC. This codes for CASSPSGGLTETQYF.

The CDR3 DNA sequence: TGTGCCAGCAGTTTCTGGACTAGCGGTTCCTACGAGCAGTACTTC. Translated: CASSFWTSGSYEQYF. The genes are TRBV27 and TRBJ2-7; 10 nucleotides match TRBD2. V trimming: 3 bases; J trimming: 1 base; junction bases outside the gene matches: 3. CDR3 size: 15 residues. Germline V gene data show CDR1 as MNHEY and CDR2 as SMNVEV (reference sequence).

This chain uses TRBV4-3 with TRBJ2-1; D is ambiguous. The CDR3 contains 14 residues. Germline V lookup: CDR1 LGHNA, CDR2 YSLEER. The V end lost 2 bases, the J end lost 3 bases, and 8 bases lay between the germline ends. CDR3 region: CASSQSPNYNEQFF. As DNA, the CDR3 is TGCGCCAGCAGCCAATCCCCAAACTACAATGAGCAGTTCTTC.

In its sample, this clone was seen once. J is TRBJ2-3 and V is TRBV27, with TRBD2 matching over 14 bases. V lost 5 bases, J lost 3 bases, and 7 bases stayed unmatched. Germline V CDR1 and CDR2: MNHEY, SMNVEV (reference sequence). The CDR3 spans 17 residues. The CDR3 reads CASSPRTSGRRTDTQYF. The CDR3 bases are TGTGCCAGCAGTCCCCGGACTAGCGGGAGGAGGACAGATACGCAGTATTTT.